This T cell receptor (beta chain) was found in a study of immune cell composition in non-small cell lung cancer (dated by TCRdb to the late 2010s). At the level of the whole study: Histologic subtype was assigned using H&E plus p63, CK5, Napsin A and TTF-1 immunohistochemistry, mainly lung adenocarcinoma or squamous cell carcinoma. Supplementary cohort #1 consisted of 9 to 11 lung adenocarcinoma cases with paired tumour/lung TCR-beta sequencing and with TIL populations generated to assess tumour reactivity. Using Adaptive Biotechnologies, the researchers ran TCR-beta sequencing on about 32 paired NSCLC tumour and non-adjacent lung specimens, along with some 24 tumour-only specimens. Several tumour specimens with TCR-beta data were of rare histological subtypes and were excluded from the subtype comparisons. Results the study describes overall, beyond this receptor: The reactivity cohort contained only 9 to 10 cases, and the tumour-reactive clones were not shown to have sequences in common with the dominant in vivo tumour-associated clones. Tumour-associated clones >0.5% were found in nearly half of NSCLC cases, namely in around 36% of adenocarcinomas versus less than 85% of squamous carcinomas. Compared with lung adenocarcinoma tumours, lung squamous cell carcinoma showed significantly higher Top 10 clone scores and productive clonality. Across under 12 adenocarcinoma cases, the maximal tumour-associated clone frequency showed a strong correlation with TIL tumour reactivity, but overall clonality showed no such correlation. No significant correlation was found between tumour TCR-beta clonality and smoking pack-years.

Counted from cysteine to phenylalanine, this CDR3 has 15 amino acids. Only the CDR3 region is kept as DNA, spanning 45 bases read in frame from base 1. Trimming takes 1 base off V and 3 bases off J; junction bases not matched to a gene: 6. CDR1 and CDR2 are drawn from the germline V gene: SGHAT, FQNNGV. From frozen aliquots of unsorted single-cell suspensions, genomic DNA was isolated using the QIAamp DNA kit. The tumour samples consisted of surgically resected non-small cell lung cancer tissue. Tissues were received within 2 hours of resection and were immediately processed into single-cell suspensions. Tissue was broken up mechanically, digested enzymatically with DNase I, collagenase I and hyaluronidase for under 35 minutes at 37 degrees C, and then filtered and RBC-lysed. A two-step multiplex PCR was used to amplify TCR-beta CDR3 regions from genomic DNA, and Illumina-compatible adaptors were added in the second step. TCR-beta immunosequencing was performed on an Illumina platform as a commercial immunoSEQ service. The original pipeline was this. Repertoires were described by productive clonality and by Top 10 Clones, which is the percentage of T-cell templates coming from the ten most frequent sequences. Productive clonality ranged from 0 to 1, with 1 indicating a monoclonal population. Sequences comprising at least 0.1% of tumour T-cell templates but absent from matched non-adjacent lung were defined as tumour-associated clones and were identified via log10 scatter plots. Two-group comparisons used Student's t-tests, stages used ANOVA, and relationships used linear regression, analysed in GraphPad Prism7 and R. TCRdb took over this immuneACCESS table, retaining in-frame rearrangements with V and J assigned. Such tables are incomplete; in checked studies, under half of the missing clones stem from an unresolved V gene, and the remainder is unexplained. That table furnishes V, J and clone size, whereas the DNA furnished D and trimming. Recorded for this sample are about 16,000 clones; roughly two thirds of them occurred a single time. Around 8% of the sample is taken by the ten largest.

With respect to this clone: The antigen it recognizes is unknown. No clone much larger than this one lies a single base away; base qualities are absent.

This receptor was obtained from a human donor with non-small cell lung cancer. The chain was built from TRBV11-2 and TRBJ2-7, and TRBD1 matches 7 of the central bases. The sample was lung tumor tissue. The CDR3 is CASSLGGGQLYEQYF. DNA sequence: TGTGCCAGCAGCTTAGGAGGGGGACAGCTCTACGAGCAGTACTTC.